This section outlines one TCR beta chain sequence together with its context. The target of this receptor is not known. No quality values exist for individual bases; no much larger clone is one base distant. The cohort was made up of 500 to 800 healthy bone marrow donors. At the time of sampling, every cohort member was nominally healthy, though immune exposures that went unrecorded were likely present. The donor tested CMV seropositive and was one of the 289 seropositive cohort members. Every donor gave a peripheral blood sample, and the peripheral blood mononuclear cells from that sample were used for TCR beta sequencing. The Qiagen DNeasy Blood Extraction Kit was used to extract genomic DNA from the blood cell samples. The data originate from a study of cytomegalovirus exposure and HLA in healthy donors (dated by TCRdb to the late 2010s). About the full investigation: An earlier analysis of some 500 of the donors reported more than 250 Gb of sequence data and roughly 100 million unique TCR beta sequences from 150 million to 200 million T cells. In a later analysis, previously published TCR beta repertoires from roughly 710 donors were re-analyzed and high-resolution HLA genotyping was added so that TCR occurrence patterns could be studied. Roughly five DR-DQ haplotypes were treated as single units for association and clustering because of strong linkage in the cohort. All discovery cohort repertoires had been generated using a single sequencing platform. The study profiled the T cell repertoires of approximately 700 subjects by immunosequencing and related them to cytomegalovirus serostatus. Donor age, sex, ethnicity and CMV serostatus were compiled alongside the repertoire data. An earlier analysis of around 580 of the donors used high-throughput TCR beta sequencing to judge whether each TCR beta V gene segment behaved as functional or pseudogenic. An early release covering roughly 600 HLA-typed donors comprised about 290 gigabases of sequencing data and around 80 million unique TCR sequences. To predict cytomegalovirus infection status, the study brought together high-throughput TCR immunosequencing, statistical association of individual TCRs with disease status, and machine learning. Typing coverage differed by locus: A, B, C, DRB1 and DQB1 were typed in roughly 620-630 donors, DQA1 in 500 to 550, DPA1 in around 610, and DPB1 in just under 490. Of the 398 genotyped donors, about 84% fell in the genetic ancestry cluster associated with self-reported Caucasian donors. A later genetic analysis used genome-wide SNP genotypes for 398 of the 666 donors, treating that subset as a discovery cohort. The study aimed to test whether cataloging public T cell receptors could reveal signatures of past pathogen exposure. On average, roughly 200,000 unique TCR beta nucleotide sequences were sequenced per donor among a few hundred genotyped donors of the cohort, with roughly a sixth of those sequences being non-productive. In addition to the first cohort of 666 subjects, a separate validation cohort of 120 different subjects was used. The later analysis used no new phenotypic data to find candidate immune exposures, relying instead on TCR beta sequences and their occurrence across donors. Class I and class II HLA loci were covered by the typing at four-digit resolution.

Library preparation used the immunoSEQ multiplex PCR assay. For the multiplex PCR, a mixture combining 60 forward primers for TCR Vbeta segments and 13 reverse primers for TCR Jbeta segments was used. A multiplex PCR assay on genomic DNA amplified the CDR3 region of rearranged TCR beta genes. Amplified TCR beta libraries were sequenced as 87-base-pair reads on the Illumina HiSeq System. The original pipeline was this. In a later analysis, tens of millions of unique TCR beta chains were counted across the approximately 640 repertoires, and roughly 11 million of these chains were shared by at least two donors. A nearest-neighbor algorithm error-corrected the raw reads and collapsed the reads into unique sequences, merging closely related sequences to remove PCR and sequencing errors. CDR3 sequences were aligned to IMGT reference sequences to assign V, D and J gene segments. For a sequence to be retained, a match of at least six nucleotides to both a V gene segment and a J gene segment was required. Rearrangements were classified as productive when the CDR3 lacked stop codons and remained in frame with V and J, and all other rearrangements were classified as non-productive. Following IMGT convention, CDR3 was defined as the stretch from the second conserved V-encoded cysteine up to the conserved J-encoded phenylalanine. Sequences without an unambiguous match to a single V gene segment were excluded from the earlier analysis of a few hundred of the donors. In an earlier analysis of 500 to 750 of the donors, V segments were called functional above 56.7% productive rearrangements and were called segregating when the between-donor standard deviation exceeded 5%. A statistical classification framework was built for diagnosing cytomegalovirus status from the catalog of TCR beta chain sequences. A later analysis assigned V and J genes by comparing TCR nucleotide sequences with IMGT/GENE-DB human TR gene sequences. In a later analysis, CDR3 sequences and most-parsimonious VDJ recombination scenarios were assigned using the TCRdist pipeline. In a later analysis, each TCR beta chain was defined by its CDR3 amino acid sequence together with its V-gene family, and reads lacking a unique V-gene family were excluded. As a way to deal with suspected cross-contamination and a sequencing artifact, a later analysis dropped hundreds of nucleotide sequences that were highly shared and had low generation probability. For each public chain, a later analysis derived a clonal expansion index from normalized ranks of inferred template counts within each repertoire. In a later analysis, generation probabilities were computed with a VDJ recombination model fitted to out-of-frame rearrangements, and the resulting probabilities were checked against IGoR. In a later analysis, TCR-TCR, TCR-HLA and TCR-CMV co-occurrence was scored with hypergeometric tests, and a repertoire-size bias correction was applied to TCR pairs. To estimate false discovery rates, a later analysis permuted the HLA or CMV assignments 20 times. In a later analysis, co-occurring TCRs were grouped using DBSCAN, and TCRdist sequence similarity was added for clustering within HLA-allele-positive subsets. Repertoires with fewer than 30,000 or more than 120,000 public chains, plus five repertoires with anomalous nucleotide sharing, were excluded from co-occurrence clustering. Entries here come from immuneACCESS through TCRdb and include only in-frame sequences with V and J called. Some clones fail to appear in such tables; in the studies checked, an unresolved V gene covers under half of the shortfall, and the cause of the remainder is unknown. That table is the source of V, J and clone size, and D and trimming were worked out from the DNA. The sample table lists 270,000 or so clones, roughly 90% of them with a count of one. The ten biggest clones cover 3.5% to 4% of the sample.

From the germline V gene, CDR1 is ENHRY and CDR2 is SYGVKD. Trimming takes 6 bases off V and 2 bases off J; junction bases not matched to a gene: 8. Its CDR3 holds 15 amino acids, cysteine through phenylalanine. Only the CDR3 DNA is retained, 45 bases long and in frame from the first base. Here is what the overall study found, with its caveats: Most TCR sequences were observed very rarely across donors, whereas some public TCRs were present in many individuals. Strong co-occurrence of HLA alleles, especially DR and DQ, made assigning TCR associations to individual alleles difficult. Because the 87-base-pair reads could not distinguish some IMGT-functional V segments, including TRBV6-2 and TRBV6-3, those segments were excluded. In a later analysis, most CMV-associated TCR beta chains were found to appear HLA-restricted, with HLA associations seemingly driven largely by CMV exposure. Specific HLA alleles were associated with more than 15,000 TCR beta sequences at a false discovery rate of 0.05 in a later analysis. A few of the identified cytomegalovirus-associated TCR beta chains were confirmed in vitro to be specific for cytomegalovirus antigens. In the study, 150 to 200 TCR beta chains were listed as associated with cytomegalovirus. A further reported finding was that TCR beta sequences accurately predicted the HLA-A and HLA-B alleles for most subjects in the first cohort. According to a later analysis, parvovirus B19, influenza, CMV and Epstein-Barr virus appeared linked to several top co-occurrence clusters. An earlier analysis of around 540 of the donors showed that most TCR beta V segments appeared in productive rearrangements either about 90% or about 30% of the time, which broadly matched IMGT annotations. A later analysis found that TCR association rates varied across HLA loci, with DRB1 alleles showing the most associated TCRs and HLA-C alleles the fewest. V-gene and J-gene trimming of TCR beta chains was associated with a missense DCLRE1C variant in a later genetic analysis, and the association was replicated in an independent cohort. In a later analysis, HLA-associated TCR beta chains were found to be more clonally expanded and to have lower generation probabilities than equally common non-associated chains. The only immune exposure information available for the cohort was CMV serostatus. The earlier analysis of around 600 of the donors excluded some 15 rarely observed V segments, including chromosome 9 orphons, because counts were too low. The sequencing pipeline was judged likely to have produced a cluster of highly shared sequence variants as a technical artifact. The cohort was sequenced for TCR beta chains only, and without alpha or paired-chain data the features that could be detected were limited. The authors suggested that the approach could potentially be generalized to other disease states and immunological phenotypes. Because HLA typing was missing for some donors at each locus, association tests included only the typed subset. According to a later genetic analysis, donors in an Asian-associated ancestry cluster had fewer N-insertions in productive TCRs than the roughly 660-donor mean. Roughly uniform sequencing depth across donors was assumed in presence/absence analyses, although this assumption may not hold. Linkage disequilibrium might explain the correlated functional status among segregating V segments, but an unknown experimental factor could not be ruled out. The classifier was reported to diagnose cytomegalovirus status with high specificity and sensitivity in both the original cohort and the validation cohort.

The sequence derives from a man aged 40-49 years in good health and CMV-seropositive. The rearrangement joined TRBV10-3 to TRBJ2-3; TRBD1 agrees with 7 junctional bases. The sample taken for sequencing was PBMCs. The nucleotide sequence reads TGTGCCATCAGCAGGACAGGAGAAAACACAGATACGCAGTATTTT. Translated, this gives CAISRTGENTDTQYF.